These 27 T cell receptor beta chains originate from one sample sequenced in a study of blood T cells in healthy people across ages. With a J-beta primer mix and a sample-barcoded 5' primer, a second PCR ran about 6 to 11 cycles. TCRdb itself ran the 5' RACE reads through MiXCR, one entry per CDR3 protein. The table has about 1 million distinct CDR3 sequences, 35% to 50% seen once. Input material: blood. These receptors all stem from a woman aged 55-75 years in good health.

To note about this clonotype: A much larger clone lies one base from this, so it may be a read error. V usage is TRBV28 and J usage is TRBJ2-3; 9 bases match TRBD1. The CDR3 has 15 residues. The trim removed 4 bases at V and 3 bases at J, leaving 5 bases unmatched. Germline V gene data show CDR1 as MDHEN and CDR2 as SYDVKM. CDR3 sequence (DNA): TGTGCCAGCAGTTCCGGGACAGGGCGGACAGATACGCAGTATTTT. It codes for CASSSGTGRTDTQYF.

This clonotype was detected a few times. J is TRBJ2-5 and V is TRBV2; perhaps TRBD1 as D (6 bases). V lost 4 bases, J lost 4 bases, and 10 bases lay in between. This CDR3 contains 13 residues. Germline V gene sequence: CDR1 SNHLY, CDR2 FYNNEI. In DNA, the CDR3 is TGTGCCAGCAGTGTCACAGGGTCAGAGACCCAGTACTTC. It translates to CASSVTGSETQYF.

This clonotype showed up just a few times. The gene calls are TRBV20-1 and TRBJ2-7, with D maybe TRBD1 (5 bases). In germline, CDR1 is DFQATT, CDR2 SNEGSKA (reference sequence). This CDR3 contains 14 residues. Trimming stripped 2 bases from V and 4 bases from J, with 15 bases between. The CDR3: CSARQTGPPYEQYF. CDR3 DNA sequence: TGCAGTGCTAGACAAACAGGCCCACCTTACGAGCAGTACTTC.

The rearrangement links TRBV20-1 to TRBJ1-6, with D possibly matching TRBD1 (5 bases). Germline CDR1 DFQATT, CDR2 SNEGSKA (reference sequence). The CDR3 runs to 15 residues. V was pared by 2 bases and J by 9 bases, with 17 bases between. CDR3 DNA: TGCAGTGCTAGACCTGGAGGCAGGGAAGGTTCACCCCTCCACTTT. Translated, it gives CSARPGGREGSPLHF.

This chain links TRBV27 with TRBJ2-1, with 7 positions matching TRBD2. The DNA end favors TRBJ2-7, so the J call may be wrong. The CDR3 totals 15 residues. Germline V CDR1 and CDR2: MNHEY, SMNVEV (reference sequence). CDR3 coding DNA: TGTGCCAGCAGTTACTTAGGGCGCGAGCGGGATGAGCAGTACTTC. This sequence encodes CASSYLGRERDEQYF.

The genes are TRBV7-2 and TRBJ1-2; no definite D call. Trimming pared 6 bases from V and 8 bases from J, leaving 7 bases between. The CDR3 has 10 residues. Germline-derived CDR1 and CDR2 are SGHTA and FQGNSA. The CDR3 spells CASRQRGYTF. CDR3 nucleotides: TGTGCCAGCAGACAACGGGGCTACACCTTC.

The chain employs TRBV10-2 and TRBJ2-5, with 14 bases fitting TRBD2. This CDR3 has 16 residues. With 4 bases clipped from V and 7 bases from J, the junction kept 8 bases outside the gene matches. Per germline, CDR1 WSHSY and CDR2 SAAADI. The chain's CDR3 is CASSAGLAGGPGTQYF. The CDR3 DNA reads TGCGCCAGCAGTGCCGGACTAGCGGGGGGACCCGGGACCCAGTACTTC.

The V gene is TRBV6-2 or TRBV6-3, the J gene TRBJ2-5, with D maybe TRBD2 (6 bases). The J call could be wrong; TRBJ2-1 is a better fit for the DNA end. Germline V lookup: CDR1 MNHEY, CDR2 SVGEGT. The CDR3 loop spans 16 amino acids. DNA of the CDR3: TGTGCCAGCAGCTATCGTCAAAGCCCCACGGGAGAGACCCAGTTCTTC. Its protein product is CASSYRQSPTGETQFF.

This chain connects TRBV12-3 or TRBV12-4 to TRBJ2-3; D is unresolved. CDR3 length: 14 residues. Trimming pared 6 bases from V and 4 bases from J, leaving 14 bases between. CDR3 protein: CASSLTRFADTQYF. As DNA, the CDR3 is TGTGCCAGCAGCTTGACTCGTTTTGCAGATACGCAGTATTTT.

This chain connects TRBV20-1 to TRBJ2-7, with D possibly TRBD1 on 5 matching bases. Germline CDR1 DFQATT, CDR2 SNEGSKA (reference sequence). Trimming took off 0 bases at V and 1 base at J, with 13 bases between the two ends. This CDR3 contains 15 residues. The CDR3 loop reads CSARDPVGVSYEQYF. The DNA for the CDR3 is TGCAGTGCTAGAGATCCGGTAGGGGTATCCTACGAGCAGTACTTC.

This clonotype was detected many times. The chain recombines TRBV29-1 with TRBJ2-7; TRBD1 matches at 8 bases. Germline trimming cut 7 bases from V and 3 bases from J; bases unmatched to any gene: 8. The germline V gene encodes CDR1 SQVTM and CDR2 ANQGSEA. This CDR3 comprises 13 residues. CDR3 loop: CSATQGAIYEQYF. The CDR3 DNA reads TGCAGCGCCACTCAGGGGGCGATCTACGAGCAGTACTTC.

This clonotype was seen more than once but under ten times. The rearrangement links TRBV5-1 to TRBJ2-3; a weak D match, TRBD1 (5 bases). The CDR3 sequence is 14 residues long. V was shortened by 6 bases and J by 1 base, with 12 bases between the two germline ends. The germline gives CDR1 SGHRS, CDR2 YFSETQ. This CDR3 reads CASTQGFGTDTQYF. The DNA of the CDR3 is TGCGCCAGCACCCAGGGTTTTGGCACAGATACGCAGTATTTT.

V usage is TRBV5-6 and J usage is TRBJ2-2, with 9 positions matching TRBD1. This CDR3 comprises 16 residues. The V segment lost 0 bases and the J segment 0 bases; nucleotides outside the gene matches: 0. CDR1 is SGHDT, CDR2 YYEEEE, per germline. CDR3 DNA sequence: TGTGCCAGCAGCTTGGACAGGGGGCCGAACACCGGGGAGCTGTTTTTT. This gives the protein CASSLDRGPNTGELFF.

This clonotype was recorded a few times. This chain connects TRBV12-3 or TRBV12-4 to TRBJ2-7; 12 bases fit TRBD2. The CDR3 has 15 residues. V lost 8 bases, J lost 2 bases, and 7 bases stayed unmatched. CDR3 in DNA: TGTGCCAGCTGCAGGACTAGCGGGATCGCCTACGAGCAGTACTTC. Protein: CASCRTSGIAYEQYF.

The rearrangement uses TRBV29-1 and TRBJ2-1; TRBD2 matches at 9 bases. Germline loops: CDR1 SQVTM, CDR2 ANQGSEA. This CDR3 has 18 amino acids. Trimming cost V 6 bases and J 4 bases; bases outside gene matches: 19. CDR3 residues: CSVVTGNSGRDRYNEQFF. The CDR3 coding sequence is TGCAGCGTAGTGACAGGGAATAGCGGGAGAGACCGTTACAATGAGCAGTTCTTC.

Only a few counts were recorded for this clonotype. The rearrangement joins TRBV20-1 to TRBJ2-1, with D unresolved. Germline-derived CDR1 and CDR2 are DFQATT and SNEGSKA (reference sequence). V gave up 6 bases and J gave up 1 base, with 10 bases separating them. The length of the CDR3 is 13 residues. The CDR3 nucleotides read TGCAGTGCGATGGATGTGTCCTACAATGAGCAGTTCTTC. It is translated as CSAMDVSYNEQFF.

This clonotype was seen more than once but under ten times. The rearrangement links TRBV30 to TRBJ2-5, with D possibly being TRBD1 (6 bases). Trimming cost V 3 bases and J 5 bases, with 16 bases left between them. CDR1 is GTSNPN and CDR2 is SVGIG in the germline V gene (reference sequence). CDR3 length equals 14 residues. Written as DNA, the CDR3 is TGTGCCTGGAGGGCTGGGACAAGCCGGGAGACCCAGTACTTC. Translation gives CAWRAGTSRETQYF.

The rearrangement uses TRBV27 and TRBJ2-7, with 7 bases lining up with TRBD2. Germline assignment: CDR1 MNHEY and CDR2 SMNVEV (reference sequence). After removal of 2 bases from V and 3 bases from J, the junction contained 13 bases not matched to a gene. This CDR3 is 17 amino acids long. DNA for the CDR3: TGTGCCAGCAGTTTAAGGACTGGAGCGGGACTAAGCTACGAGCAGTACTTC. This codes for CASSLRTGAGLSYEQYF.

The rearrangement uses TRBV7-9 and TRBJ2-7; D unresolved. The V and J ends lost 2 bases and 7 bases respectively, with 18 bases between them. The CDR3 totals 15 residues. Germline V gene data show CDR1 as SEHNR and CDR2 as FQNEAQ (reference sequence). CDR3 residues: CASSLRSGPRWEQYF. The CDR3 DNA reads TGTGCCAGCAGCTTAAGGTCCGGCCCTAGGTGGGAGCAGTACTTC.

The chain combines TRBV27 with TRBJ2-1; the match to TRBD2 covers 14 bases. This CDR3 spans 16 amino acids. CDR1 is MNHEY, CDR2 SMNVEV, per germline (reference sequence). J gave up 6 bases and V 5 bases, and 6 bases lay outside the gene matches. CDR3 loop: CASSGLGTSGSNEQFF. The CDR3 DNA follows: TGTGCCAGCAGTGGACTCGGGACTAGCGGGAGCAATGAGCAGTTCTTC.

The chain uses TRBV19 and TRBJ2-5; D may be TRBD1 or TRBD2 (7 bases each). This CDR3 spans 16 amino acids. The V gene lost 3 bases and the J gene lost 4 bases, with 18 bases spanning the gap. The germline gives CDR1 LNHDA, CDR2 SQIVND (reference sequence). The CDR3 loop is CASSIRGREFRETQYF. CDR3 nucleotide sequence: TGTGCCAGTAGTATCAGGGGGAGGGAATTCCGAGAGACCCAGTACTTC.

The chain recombines TRBV10-3 with TRBJ2-2; 9 positions agree with TRBD2. Germline V CDR1 and CDR2: ENHRY, SYGVKD. CDR3 length: 15 amino acids. The V segment lost 6 bases and the J segment 1 base; nucleotides outside the gene matches: 3. For the CDR3, the DNA is TGTGCCATCAGGGATAGCGGGAGGAACACCGGGGAGCTGTTTTTT. Its protein is CAIRDSGRNTGELFF.

This clonotype was seen ten or more times. The rearrangement joins TRBV12-3 or TRBV12-4 to TRBJ2-5; TRBD1 matches 10 bases. CDR3 length: 14 amino acids. Trimming took 6 bases from V and 5 from J; bases not matched to a gene: 6. CDR3 sequence reads: CASRRTGGLETQYF. As DNA, the CDR3 is TGTGCCAGCAGACGGACAGGGGGGTTGGAGACCCAGTACTTC.

V gene TRBV3-1 combines with J gene TRBJ2-3; 10 bases match TRBD2. This CDR3 has 15 amino acids. CDR1 is LGHDT, CDR2 YNNKEL, per germline (reference sequence). V lost 6 bases to trimming and J lost 4 bases; unmatched junction nucleotides: 7. The CDR3 reads CASSLVTSGADTQYF. CDR3 DNA sequence: TGTGCCAGCAGTTTAGTAACTAGCGGGGCAGATACGCAGTATTTT.

V usage is TRBV29-1 and J usage is TRBJ2-1; D is perhaps TRBD2 (5 bases). CDR1 SQVTM and CDR2 ANQGSEA come from the germline V gene. V lost 1 base and J lost 5, with 15 bases in between. The CDR3 is 15 amino acids. CDR3 coding DNA: TGCAGCGTTGAAGGACAAGCGGAGTGGAACAATGAGCAGTTCTTC. Amino acid sequence: CSVEGQAEWNNEQFF.

V usage is TRBV5-6 and J usage is TRBJ2-5, with 7 bases lining up with TRBD1. The junction had 9 bases not matched to a gene; V was cut back by 3 bases and J by 4 bases. Germline V gene lookup returns CDR1 SGHDT and CDR2 YYEEEE. This CDR3 contains 15 residues. CDR3 region: CASSSGGHGSETQYF. The CDR3 DNA reads as TGTGCCAGCAGCTCAGGGGGACATGGATCAGAGACCCAGTACTTC.

The chain couples TRBV19 to TRBJ1-1; TRBD1 is a possible D gene (5 bases). The CDR3 spans 14 residues. The germline CDR1 and CDR2 sequences are LNHDA and SQIVND (reference sequence). Between the trimmed V and J ends, which lost 5 bases and 5 bases, there was a span of 15 bases. The CDR3 spells CASSVSGGATEAFF. The DNA of the CDR3 is TGTGCCAGTAGTGTCAGTGGGGGAGCAACTGAAGCTTTCTTT.